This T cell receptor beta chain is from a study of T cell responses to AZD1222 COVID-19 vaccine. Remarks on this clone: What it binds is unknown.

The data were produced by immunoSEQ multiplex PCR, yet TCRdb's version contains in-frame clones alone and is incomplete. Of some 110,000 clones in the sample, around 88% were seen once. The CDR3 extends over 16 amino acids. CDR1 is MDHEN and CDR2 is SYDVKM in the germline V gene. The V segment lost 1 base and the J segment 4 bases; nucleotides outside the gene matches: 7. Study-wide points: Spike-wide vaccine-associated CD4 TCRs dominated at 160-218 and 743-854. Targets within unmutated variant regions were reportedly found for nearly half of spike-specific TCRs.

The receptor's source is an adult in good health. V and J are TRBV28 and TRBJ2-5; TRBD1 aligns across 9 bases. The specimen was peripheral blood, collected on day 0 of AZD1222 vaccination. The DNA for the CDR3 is TGTGCCAGCAGTTTATCCCGGGACAGGGACTTAGAGACCCAGTACTTC. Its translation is CASSLSRDRDLETQYF.